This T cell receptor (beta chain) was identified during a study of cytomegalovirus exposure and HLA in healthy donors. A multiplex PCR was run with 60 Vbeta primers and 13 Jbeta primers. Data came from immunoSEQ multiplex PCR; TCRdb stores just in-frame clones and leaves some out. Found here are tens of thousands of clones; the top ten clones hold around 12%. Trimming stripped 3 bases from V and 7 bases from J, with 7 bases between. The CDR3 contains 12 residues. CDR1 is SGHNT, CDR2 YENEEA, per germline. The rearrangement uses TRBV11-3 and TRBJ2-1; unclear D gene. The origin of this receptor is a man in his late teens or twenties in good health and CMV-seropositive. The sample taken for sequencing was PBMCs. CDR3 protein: CASSFVRNEQFF. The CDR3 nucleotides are TGTGCCAGCAGCTTCGTCCGTAATGAGCAGTTCTTC.